This TCR beta chain was sequenced for a study of blood T cell repertoires in COVID-19. Study as a whole: Sample material is recorded as cDNA or gDNA derived from T cells, B-cell-depleted T cells, or PBMCs.

V shed 2 bases and J 3 bases; nucleotides not matched to a gene: 12. Germline V gene lookup returns CDR1 LNHNV and CDR2 YYDKDF (reference sequence). This CDR3 is 19 amino acids long. As processed by the authors: Estimated nucleated cell counts came from reference gene primer amplification. Sequencing used immunoSEQ multiplex PCR; TCRdb keeps in-frame clones, though not all of them. That table is the source of V, J and clone size, and D and trimming were worked out from the DNA. The sample has about 52,000 clones, around 80% seen once. Seattle patient enrollment occurred during active infection, with longitudinal follow-up thereafter.

This receptor was identified in a woman of 80 years or more with COVID-19, enrolled during active disease. V usage is TRBV15 and J usage is TRBJ2-1; TRBD2 matches 11 bases. The sequencing sample was made of peripheral blood. The CDR3 coding sequence is TGTGCCACCAGCAGACCTGCGGGACTAGCGGAAACCCTCTACAATGAGCAGTTCTTC. Translating it yields CATSRPAGLAETLYNEQFF.